This T cell receptor (beta chain) was sequenced in a study of T cells in Graves' hyperthyroidism and ophthalmopathy. Details on this clonotype: The antigen is undetermined.

These patients, aged 18 to 65, had recently diagnosed hyperthyroidism lasting under 2 months. Diagnostic decisions used clinical symptoms, serum thyroxine and TRAb, thyroid ultrasound and orbital computed tomography. PBMCs were collected from a roughly 10 ml volume of fresh peripheral blood. The CDR3 sequence is 18 residues long. The V and J ends lost 5 bases and 4 bases, in that order; junction bases with no gene match: 17. Looked up from germline, CDR1 is MNHNS and CDR2 is SASEGT. TCR beta CDR3 regions were amplified from RNA. TCR CDR3 regions were first amplified by RT-PCR with HTBI primers. TCRdb independently ran MiXCR on the multiplex PCR reads; one entry per CDR3 protein. The sample includes around 400,000 distinct CDR3 sequences, roughly 25% seen only once; the top ten take more than 60%. Study-wide points: Blood also carried most thyroid clonotypes expanded above 0.001.

The origin of this receptor is a man aged 45-65 years with Graves' hyperthyroidism. This chain uses TRBV6-1 with TRBJ2-3; TRBD2 aligns across 8 bases. Sequenced input: blood. In DNA form, the CDR3 reads TGTGCCAGCAGTCGAAAAGGGGCTAGCGGGCGAGGGGCAGATACGCAGTATTTT. Amino acid sequence: CASSRKGASGRGADTQYF.